One and the same sample provided the 26 T cell receptor beta chains below, sequenced in a study of blood T cells in healthy people across ages. Primers used in a second PCR of roughly 7 to 11 cycles were a sample-barcoded 5' primer and a J-beta primer mix. MiXCR was run by TCRdb on the 5' RACE reads, yielding one entry per CDR3 protein. The table records about 1.8 million distinct CDR3 sequences, around 48% of them present only once. Sequenced material: blood. Source of these receptors: a woman aged 40 to 49 in good health.

V gene TRBV7-8 combines with J gene TRBJ2-1; 11 positions agree with TRBD2. The DNA end lines up better with TRBJ2-7; the J call may be wrong. The germline V gene encodes CDR1 SGHVS and CDR2 FQNEAQ. The CDR3 covers 19 residues. The CDR3 bases are TGTGCCAGCAGCTTCGGGCTAGCGGGGGGAACAACGTCGTACAATGAGCAGTACTTC. This gives the protein CASSFGLAGGTTSYNEQYF.

The genes are TRBV28 and TRBJ2-4; D not resolved. V shed 4 bases and J shed 1 base, with 14 bases lying between them. Germline values: CDR1 MDHEN, CDR2 SYDVKM. The CDR3 loop spans 16 amino acids. The CDR3 DNA reads TGTGCCAGCAGTTCCTCTTCCCTGGGGGCCAAAAACATTCAGTACTTC. Translation gives CASSSSSLGAKNIQYF.

The chain couples TRBV29-1 to TRBJ2-6; weak D call: TRBD2 (6 bases). V was pared by 4 bases and J by 0 bases, with 7 bases between. CDR3 size: 14 residues. Germline V gives CDR1 SQVTM, CDR2 ANQGSEA. CDR3 amino acids: CSVGGVSGANVLTF. For the CDR3, the DNA is TGCAGCGTTGGGGGGGTCTCTGGGGCCAACGTCCTGACTTTC.

This clonotype was observed a single time. The rearrangement joins TRBV20-1 to TRBJ1-2; D is unresolved. The germline V gene has CDR1 DFQATT and CDR2 SNEGSKA (reference sequence). The ends were cut back, 5 bases at V and 4 bases at J, with 14 bases in the middle. The CDR3 runs 13 residues. CDR3 sequence (DNA): TGCAGTGCTCCCCTGGAGGCGGCCTATGGCTACACCTTC. Translation: CSAPLEAAYGYTF.

This clonotype appeared a few times. CDR3 loop: CATSRALRQEVETQYF. The CDR3 nucleotides read TGTGCCACCAGCAGAGCCCTGAGACAGGAGGTGGAGACCCAGTACTTC. The chain combines TRBV15 with TRBJ2-7; weak D call: TRBD1 (6 bases). With the DNA end fitting TRBJ2-5 better, the J assignment may be wrong. Looked up from germline, CDR1 is LNHNV and CDR2 is YYDKDF (reference sequence). The CDR3 contains 16 residues.

Points on this clonotype: At one boundary the junction diverges from the germline segment, which might be a read error. The rearrangement uses TRBV7-2 and TRBJ2-1; TRBD2 matches 12 bases. Looked up from germline, CDR1 is SGHTA and CDR2 is FQGNSA. The CDR3 is 17 residues long. CDR3 nucleotide sequence: TGTGCCAGCAGCTTAGCCCAACTAGCGGGGGGTCGCAATAAGCAGTTCTTC. Translating it yields CASSLAQLAGGRNKQFF.

This clonotype showed up just a few times. The chain has TRBV6-2 or TRBV6-3 and TRBJ2-5, with D unclear. CDR3 length: 11 residues. Germline V lookup: CDR1 MNHEY, CDR2 SVGEGT. Trimming took off 2 bases at V and 11 bases at J, with 9 bases between the two ends. CDR3 sequence: CASSYGVVQYF. The CDR3 DNA sequence: TGTGCCAGCAGTTACGGCGTCGTACAGTACTTC.

The table lists this clonotype with a few counts. The rearrangement links TRBV5-1 to TRBJ2-7; no definite D call. The CDR3 totals 13 residues. Trimming cost V 5 bases and J 5 bases, with 14 bases left between them. Germline CDR1 reads SGHRS; CDR2 reads YFSETQ. CDR3 coding DNA: TGCGCCAGCAGGGTGAGCGACCGAAACGAGCAGTACTTC. Its protein is CASRVSDRNEQYF.

This chain's CDR3 is CASSHIERDSGDEQFF. In DNA, the CDR3 is TGTGCCAGCAGCCACATCGAGCGCGATAGCGGCGATGAGCAGTTCTTC. V gene TRBV4-2 combines with J gene TRBJ2-1; maybe TRBD2 (6 bases). The germline gives CDR1 LGHNA, CDR2 YNFKEQ. The V end lost 3 bases, the J end lost 8 bases, and 20 bases lay between the germline ends. The CDR3 runs 16 residues.

This sequence joins TRBV6-2 or TRBV6-3 and TRBJ2-5; 15 nucleotides align to TRBD2. Germline loops: CDR1 MNHEY, CDR2 SVGEGT. The CDR3 has 17 residues. After removal of 5 bases from V and 11 bases from J, the junction contained 15 bases not matched to a gene. This chain's CDR3 is CASSDGLAGGPGNEQYF. Here the CDR3 DNA reads TGTGCCAGCAGTGACGGACTAGCGGGGGGGCCGGGGAATGAGCAGTACTTC.

The V call is TRBV18, the J call TRBJ2-5, with 7 bases that match TRBD1. CDR1 and CDR2 (germline): KGHSH, LQKENI. Losses at the gene ends were 8 bases for V and 11 bases for J; bases not matched to a gene: 11. The CDR3 spans 12 residues. The CDR3 bases are TGTGCCAGCACAACTCACGGACAGGAGCAGTACTTC. Translation gives CASTTHGQEQYF.

Concerning this clonotype itself: The junction and the germline gene differ at one end; a read error may be behind it. V gene TRBV4-3 combines with J gene TRBJ2-3; TRBD2 aligns across 7 bases. The V gene's germline CDR1 is LGHNA and CDR2 YSLEER. The CDR3 runs 18 residues. This CDR3 reads CVSSQVGPSGRNTDTQYF. CDR3 in DNA: TGCGTCAGCAGCCAAGTTGGGCCTAGCGGCCGAAACACAGATACGCAGTATTTT.

The rearrangement links TRBV4-2 to TRBJ2-5; tentative D call: TRBD2 (5 bases). Trimming removed 3 bases at V and 1 base at J, with 15 bases between. CDR3 size: 16 residues. Germline loops: CDR1 LGHNA, CDR2 YNFKEQ. The CDR3 here is CASSHGRGQTQETQYF. The CDR3 DNA is TGTGCCAGCAGCCATGGTAGAGGGCAGACCCAAGAGACCCAGTACTTC.

The chain's CDR3 is CASSLPTSGGADTQYF. DNA of the CDR3: TGTGCCAGCAGCTTACCGACTAGCGGGGGCGCAGATACGCAGTATTTT. J is TRBJ2-3 and V is TRBV13; 12 nucleotides agree with TRBD2. The CDR3 runs to 16 residues. The J segment lost 4 bases and the V segment lost 2 bases, leaving 4 bases of the junction unmatched. Germline-derived CDR1 and CDR2 are PRHDT and FYEKMQ (reference sequence). The entire variable domain, with the rest obtained from reference TRBV13 and TRBJ2-3, is as follows: AAGVIQSPRHLIKEKRETATLKCYPIPRHDTVYWYQQGPGQDPQFLISFYEKMQSDKGSIPDRFSAQQFSDYHSELNMSSLELGDSALYFCASSLPTSGGADTQYFGPGTRLTVL.

The chain has TRBV13 and TRBJ2-7; 8 positions agree with TRBD1. Germline CDR1 is PRHDT and CDR2 is FYEKMQ (reference sequence). V was clipped by 5 bases and J by 4 bases; unmatched bases: 7. This CDR3 comprises 14 residues. The CDR3 region has the DNA TGTGCCAGCAGCGACCGGGACAGGAGTTACGAGCAGTACTTC. Its protein is CASSDRDRSYEQYF.

This chain connects TRBV5-6 to TRBJ2-6, with 7 positions matching TRBD1. J gave up 2 bases and V 0 bases, and 8 bases lay outside the gene matches. CDR3 length: 18 residues. Looked up from germline, CDR1 is SGHDT and CDR2 is YYEEEE. Here the CDR3 DNA reads TGTGCCAGCAGCTTGGCATCAGGGGGTGGCGCTGGGGCCAACGTCCTGACTTTC. Amino acid sequence: CASSLASGGGAGANVLTF.

The table lists this clonotype with many counts. The chain carries TRBV4-2 and TRBJ1-2; a weak D match, TRBD1 (5 bases). V was cut by 0 bases and J by 2 bases, with 13 bases left in between. Germline CDR1 is LGHNA and CDR2 is YNFKEQ. There are 16 residues in the CDR3. This CDR3 is CASSQDGARENYGYTF. CDR3 nucleotide sequence: TGTGCCAGCAGCCAAGATGGGGCCAGGGAAAACTATGGCTACACCTTC.

The rearrangement joins TRBV7-9 to TRBJ1-1; the match to TRBD1 covers 10 bases. There are 19 residues in the CDR3. The trim removed 2 bases at V and 1 base at J, leaving 13 bases unmatched. CDR1 and CDR2 from the germline V gene are SEHNR and FQNEAQ (reference sequence). The CDR3 sequence is CASSLPRDRGPITNTEAFF. The CDR3 bases are TGTGCCAGCAGCTTACCACGGGACAGGGGCCCCATTACGAACACTGAAGCTTTCTTT.

In regard to this clonotype: An end of the junction differs from the germline gene, which may be a read error. The V call is TRBV7-7, the J call TRBJ2-7; D is ambiguous. The germline V gene has CDR1 SSHAT and CDR2 FNYEAQ (reference sequence). The CDR3 runs 13 residues. CDR3: CASSSRHTYEQYF. DNA of the CDR3: TGTGCTAGCAGCTCCAGACACACCTACGAGCAGTACTTC.

This clonotype occurred many times. The DNA for the CDR3 is TGTGCCAGCAGCACCGGGACAGCGAACTACGAGCAGTACTTC. Protein sequence: CASSTGTANYEQYF. This chain connects TRBV7-2 to TRBJ2-7; TRBD1 matches 7 bases. The CDR3 is 14 amino acids. The germline gives CDR1 SGHTA, CDR2 FQGNSA. The V gene end was trimmed by 5 bases and the J gene end by 3 bases; junction bases not matched to a gene: 7.

The genes are TRBV6-2 or TRBV6-3 and TRBJ2-7, with 8 positions matching TRBD2. The CDR3 extends over 15 amino acids. Trimming took 2 bases from V and 2 from J; bases not matched to a gene: 5. Germline-derived CDR1 and CDR2 are MNHEY and SVGEGT. The CDR3 region is CASSYVTSGPYEQYF. As DNA, the CDR3 is TGTGCCAGCAGTTACGTTACTAGCGGACCCTACGAGCAGTACTTC.

Concerning this clonotype itself: A junction end diverges from the germline sequence, so it may reflect a read error. This rearrangement joins TRBV12-3 or TRBV12-4 to TRBJ1-2; tentatively, D is TRBD1 (6 bases). This CDR3 contains 12 residues. CDR3 nucleotide sequence: TGTGTCAGCAGACCGACAGGTTATGGCTACACCTTC. Its translation is CVSRPTGYGYTF.

The rearrangement joins TRBV4-3 to TRBJ1-1; no clear D. Germline CDR1 is LGHNA and CDR2 is YSLEER. This CDR3 spans 13 amino acids. Trimming left V 10 bases short and J 0 bases short, with 12 bases between. The CDR3 sequence is CATGNELNTEAFF. The DNA for the CDR3 is TGCGCCACCGGTAACGAACTGAACACTGAAGCTTTCTTT.

This clonotype was observed a handful of times. This chain connects TRBV7-2 to TRBJ2-1; D is uncertain. Germline CDR1 and CDR2: SGHTA and FQGNSA. The ends were cut back, 3 bases at V and 5 bases at J, with 8 bases in the middle. The CDR3 sequence is 13 residues long. The chain's CDR3 is CASSFWRDNEQFF. CDR3 coding DNA: TGTGCCAGCAGCTTCTGGAGAGACAATGAGCAGTTCTTC.

The CDR3 sequence: CASSFNPRVGTDTQYF. The CDR3 DNA is TGTGCCAGCAGTTTCAATCCCAGGGTAGGGACAGATACGCAGTATTTT. The V and J genes are TRBV28 and TRBJ2-3; TRBD1 might be the D (5 bases). The germline V and J ends were trimmed by 3 bases and 3 bases, with 16 bases remaining between them. The CDR3 consists of 16 residues. The germline V gene encodes CDR1 MDHEN and CDR2 SYDVKM.

V gene TRBV24-1 combines with J gene TRBJ2-1; D is perhaps TRBD1 or TRBD2 (5 bases each). The CDR3 sequence is 16 residues long. V lost 0 bases, J lost 0 bases, and 8 bases lay in between. Germline assignment: CDR1 KGHDR and CDR2 SFDVKD. The CDR3 region is CATSDLHGTSYNEQFF. DNA of the CDR3: TGTGCCACCAGTGATTTGCACGGGACCTCCTACAATGAGCAGTTCTTC.